These 2 T cell receptor beta chains came from one sample sequenced in a study of CD8 T cells in ankylosing spondylitis. Study results and limitations: Ankylosing spondylitis blood appeared to be characterized by a TCR beta motif of eight highly homologous variants.

TCRdb reprocessed the 5' RACE reads via MiXCR and lists one record per CDR3 protein. In the table there are more than 400,000 distinct CDR3 sequences, approximately 5% of which are singletons. Antigens for these TCRs are unknown. Sequences were obtained from blood, either unsorted or a sorted T cell fraction (not recorded which). The receptors originated from a male donor with ankylosing spondylitis.

This clonotype was counted ten times or more. This sequence joins TRBV5-5 and TRBJ1-6; maybe TRBD1 (5 bases). The CDR3 length is 14 residues. The V and J ends lost 4 bases and 7 bases respectively, with 12 bases between them. CDR1 is SGHKS, CDR2 YYEKEE, per germline (reference sequence). The CDR3 coding sequence is TGTGCCAGCAGCCGACAGCCGGAAAATTCACCCCTCCACTTT. Translation: CASSRQPENSPLHF.

This clonotype was counted ten times or more. This chain connects TRBV5-1 to TRBJ2-1; D may correspond to TRBD1 or TRBD2 (6 bases each). V lost 4 bases and J 7 bases, leaving 12 bases between the germline ends. Germline V gene data show CDR1 as SGHRS and CDR2 as YFSETQ. The CDR3 is made up of 13 amino acids. This CDR3 is CASSPSGANEQFF. The CDR3 DNA follows: TGCGCCAGCAGCCCGTCGGGGGCAAATGAGCAGTTCTTC.